These T cell receptor beta chains were read from a single sample in a study of Ad26.COV2.S vaccination and SARS-CoV-2 variants. Libraries were prepared by immunoSEQ multiplex PCR; TCRdb keeps only in-frame clonotypes and omits some of them. This sample has 410,000 or so clones, with about 93% found just once. Specimen: peripheral blood, collected in a trial of Ad26.COV2.S vaccine versus placebo. The receptors here all came from a person aged 18-60 years who received the Ad26.COV2.S COVID-19 vaccine or a placebo. CDR3s include the opening cysteine and the closing phenylalanine or tryptophan. A D gene is named only where the DNA matches it firmly. Clone size, where shown, is once, few, many, or a class for clones that have expanded.

j_call: TRBJ2-1; clone_size: NA; d_call: NA; v_call: TRBV19; cdr3_aa: CASSIRGFPYNEQFF; cdr3_nt: TGTGCCAGTAGTATCCGTGGTTTCCCCTACAATGAGCAGTTCTTC
j_call: TRBJ1-5; clone_size: NA; d_call: TRBD1; v_call: TRBV6-2/TRBV6-3; cdr3_aa: CASSLTGGQGNQPQHF; cdr3_nt: TGTGCCAGCAGTTTGACAGGGGGGCAGGGCAATCAGCCCCAGCATTTT
j_call: TRBJ1-3; clone_size: NA; d_call: NA; v_call: TRBV30; cdr3_aa: CAWTFGNTIYF; cdr3_nt: TGTGCCTGGACGTTTGGAAACACCATATATTTT
j_call: TRBJ1-1; clone_size: few; d_call: NA; v_call: TRBV6-5; cdr3_aa: CASSSGAGAFF; cdr3_nt: TGTGCCAGCAGTTCCGGGGCAGGAGCTTTCTTT
j_call: TRBJ2-2; clone_size: NA; d_call: NA; v_call: TRBV2; cdr3_aa: CASSQGGGELFF; cdr3_nt: TGTGCCAGCAGCCAGGGTGGCGGGGAGCTGTTTTTT
j_call: TRBJ2-7; clone_size: NA; d_call: TRBD2; v_call: TRBV9; cdr3_aa: CASSRTSGLYEQYF; cdr3_nt: TGTGCCAGCAGCCGGACTAGCGGGCTATACGAGCAGTACTTC
j_call: TRBJ2-1; clone_size: once; d_call: TRBD1; v_call: TRBV7-9; cdr3_aa: CASSTPQGNYNEQFF; cdr3_nt: TGTGCCAGCAGCACCCCACAGGGGAACTACAATGAGCAGTTCTTC
j_call: TRBJ2-5; clone_size: few; d_call: TRBD1; v_call: TRBV5-1; cdr3_aa: CASRFQGVTGTQYF; cdr3_nt: TGCGCCAGCAGATTCCAGGGGGTTACGGGGACCCAGTACTTC
j_call: TRBJ1-1; clone_size: NA; d_call: NA; v_call: TRBV28; cdr3_aa: CASSLMGVNTEAFF; cdr3_nt: TGTGCCAGCAGTCTCATGGGGGTAAACACTGAAGCTTTCTTT
j_call: TRBJ1-1; clone_size: NA; d_call: TRBD1; v_call: TRBV6-2/TRBV6-3; cdr3_aa: CASSFGQGTNTEAFF; cdr3_nt: TGTGCCAGCAGTTTCGGACAGGGTACTAACACTGAAGCTTTCTTT
j_call: TRBJ2-1; clone_size: NA; d_call: NA; v_call: TRBV25-1; cdr3_aa: CASTPVETYNEQFF; cdr3_nt: TGTGCCAGCACCCCTGTTGAGACCTACAATGAGCAGTTCTTC
j_call: TRBJ1-4; clone_size: NA; d_call: NA; v_call: TRBV10-2; cdr3_aa: CASSAVGFNEKLFF; cdr3_nt: TGCGCCAGCAGTGCAGTGGGGTTTAATGAAAAACTGTTTTTT
j_call: TRBJ2-7; clone_size: NA; d_call: TRBD2; v_call: TRBV6-2/TRBV6-3; cdr3_aa: CASSPSWGGSYEQYF; cdr3_nt: TGTGCCAGCAGCCCCTCCTGGGGGGGTTCCTACGAGCAGTACTTC
j_call: TRBJ2-7; clone_size: NA; d_call: NA; v_call: TRBV6-5; cdr3_aa: CASSYSSKVYEQYF; cdr3_nt: TGTGCCAGCAGTTACTCGAGCAAGGTCTACGAGCAGTACTTC
j_call: TRBJ2-7; clone_size: NA; d_call: TRBD1; v_call: TRBV7-2; cdr3_aa: CASSFGQGEGEQYF; cdr3_nt: TGTGCCAGCAGCTTTGGACAGGGTGAGGGCGAGCAGTACTTC
j_call: TRBJ2-5; clone_size: NA; d_call: NA; v_call: TRBV5-1; cdr3_aa: CASSLGQRQETQYF; cdr3_nt: TGCGCCAGCAGCTTAGGACAGCGTCAAGAGACCCAGTACTTC
j_call: TRBJ2-1; clone_size: NA; d_call: TRBD2; v_call: TRBV7-8; cdr3_aa: CASSLPSGRVSSYNEQFF; cdr3_nt: TGTGCCAGCAGCTTACCTAGCGGGAGGGTGAGCTCCTACAATGAGCAGTTCTTC
j_call: TRBJ2-1; clone_size: NA; d_call: TRBD1; v_call: TRBV6-6; cdr3_aa: CASSRQGEDEQFF; cdr3_nt: TGTGCCAGCAGCAGACAGGGGGAGGATGAGCAGTTCTTC
j_call: TRBJ1-1; clone_size: NA; d_call: NA; v_call: TRBV30; cdr3_aa: CAWRGGGPKAFF; cdr3_nt: TGTGCCTGGAGGGGAGGAGGGCCGAAGGCTTTCTTT
j_call: TRBJ2-1; clone_size: once; d_call: TRBD2; v_call: TRBV10-1; cdr3_aa: CASSERVAGARNEQFF; cdr3_nt: TGCGCCAGCAGTGAGAGGGTAGCGGGAGCTCGGAATGAGCAGTTCTTC
j_call: TRBJ2-2; clone_size: NA; d_call: TRBD2; v_call: TRBV19; cdr3_aa: CASTYFGLAGVGPNTGELFF; cdr3_nt: TGTGCCAGTACGTACTTCGGACTAGCGGGAGTGGGGCCGAACACCGGGGAGCTGTTTTTT
j_call: TRBJ2-1; clone_size: NA; d_call: TRBD2; v_call: TRBV4-1; cdr3_aa: CASSQDGSGRSSYNEQFF; cdr3_nt: TGCGCCAGCAGCCAAGATGGGAGCGGGAGGAGCTCCTACAATGAGCAGTTCTTC
j_call: TRBJ2-3; clone_size: NA; d_call: NA; v_call: TRBV30; cdr3_aa: CAWRTGFSTDTQYF; cdr3_nt: TGTGCCTGGAGAACAGGGTTTAGCACAGATACGCAGTATTTT
j_call: TRBJ2-2; clone_size: NA; d_call: TRBD2; v_call: TRBV3-1/TRBV3-2; cdr3_aa: CASSPTSGANTGELFF; cdr3_nt: TGTGCCAGCAGCCCTACTAGCGGAGCGAACACCGGGGAGCTGTTTTTT
j_call: TRBJ2-7; clone_size: NA; d_call: NA; v_call: TRBV4-3; cdr3_aa: CASSPGRLRTYEQYF; cdr3_nt: TGCGCCAGCAGCCCAGGGCGATTAAGGACCTACGAGCAGTACTTC
j_call: TRBJ1-1; clone_size: once; d_call: NA; v_call: TRBV19; cdr3_aa: CASSIVPTEAFF; cdr3_nt: TGTGCCAGTAGTATCGTACCCACTGAAGCTTTCTTT
j_call: TRBJ1-6; clone_size: few; d_call: NA; v_call: TRBV2; cdr3_aa: CASSDRAPSPLHF; cdr3_nt: TGTGCCAGCAGTGACAGAGCCCCCTCACCCCTCCACTTT
j_call: TRBJ1-4; clone_size: NA; d_call: TRBD1; v_call: TRBV4-3; cdr3_aa: CASSLRTGGRVNEKLFF; cdr3_nt: TGCGCCAGCAGCCTCCGGACAGGAGGACGGGTAAATGAAAAACTGTTTTTT
j_call: TRBJ2-6; clone_size: NA; d_call: TRBD1; v_call: TRBV30; cdr3_aa: CAWDDRGGANVLTF; cdr3_nt: TGTGCCTGGGACGACAGGGGTGGGGCCAACGTCCTGACTTTC
j_call: TRBJ2-7; clone_size: NA; d_call: NA; v_call: TRBV9; cdr3_aa: CASSVGPARTYEQYF; cdr3_nt: TGTGCCAGCAGCGTGGGCCCCGCCCGGACCTACGAGCAGTACTTC